These 16 T cell receptor beta chains originate from one sample sequenced in a study of blood T cell repertoires in COVID-19. TCRdb's copy holds only in-frame clones and misses some; the assay was immunoSEQ multiplex PCR. Of 250,000 to 350,000 clones listed, approximately 83% are singletons. Sequenced input: peripheral blood. These receptors originate from a woman in her twenties or thirties who had recovered from COVID-19.

The CDR3 protein is CASSRHGTSGNPDTQYF. DNA for the CDR3: TGCGCCAGCAGCCGACACGGGACTAGCGGGAACCCAGATACGCAGTATTTT. This sequence joins TRBV4-3 and TRBJ2-3; 13 bases line up with TRBD2. Germline lookup yields CDR1 LGHNA and CDR2 YSLEER. The junction had 8 bases not matched to a gene; V was cut back by 4 bases and J by 4 bases. This CDR3 is built from 17 residues.

The chain employs TRBV5-1 and TRBJ1-1; D gene ambiguous. Between the trimmed V and J ends, which lost 0 bases and 2 bases, there was a span of 8 bases. The length of the CDR3 is 14 residues. Germline-derived CDR1 and CDR2 are SGHRS and YFSETQ. DNA for the CDR3: TGCGCCAGCAGCTTGGAGACACCAAACACTGAAGCTTTCTTT. It encodes CASSLETPNTEAFF.

V is TRBV9 and J is TRBJ2-3; a weak D match, TRBD2 (5 bases). The CDR3 extends over 15 amino acids. Trimming took off 0 bases at V and 1 base at J, with 9 bases between the two ends. Looked up from germline, CDR1 is SGDLS and CDR2 is YYNGEE. In DNA form, the CDR3 reads TGTGCCAGCAGCGTAGGGTGGGGAGGCACAGATACGCAGTATTTT. Its translation is CASSVGWGGTDTQYF.

The genes are TRBV2 and TRBJ1-5, with D maybe TRBD1 (5 bases). The CDR3 runs 13 residues. The ends were cut back, 2 bases at V and 7 bases at J, with 9 bases in the middle. In germline, CDR1 is SNHLY, CDR2 FYNNEI. CDR3 amino acids: CASSELGAQPQHF. The CDR3 DNA reads as TGTGCCAGCAGTGAATTAGGGGCGCAGCCCCAGCATTTT. Drawing the rest from reference TRBV2 and TRBJ1-5, the complete variable domain is EPEVTQTPSHQVTQMGQEVILRCVPISNHLYFYWYRQILGQKVEFLVSFYNNEISEKSEIFDDQFSVERPDGSNFTLKIRSTKLEDSAMYFCASSELGAQPQHFGDGTRLSIL.

The chain uses TRBV10-3 and TRBJ2-5, with TRBD2 matching over 9 bases. Germline assignment: CDR1 ENHRY and CDR2 SYGVKD. The CDR3 totals 18 residues. The trim removed 8 bases at V and 5 bases at J, leaving 21 bases unmatched. CDR3 residues: CAIGEAGGGRGPLETQYF. The CDR3 DNA reads TGTGCCATCGGGGAAGCGGGAGGCGGTCGGGGGCCTCTGGAGACCCAGTACTTC.

This chain connects TRBV5-6 to TRBJ2-1; TRBD2 aligns across 7 bases. The CDR3 spans 14 residues. The junction had 4 bases not matched to a gene; V was cut back by 0 bases and J by 7 bases. Germline V gene sequence: CDR1 SGHDT, CDR2 YYEEEE. The CDR3 DNA is TGTGCCAGCAGCTTGGTTCTAGCGGTAAATGAGCAGTTCTTC. Its protein is CASSLVLAVNEQFF.

The chain joins TRBV6-5 to TRBJ1-6, with D maybe TRBD1 (6 bases). The CDR3 loop spans 13 amino acids. CDR1 MNHEY and CDR2 SVGAGI come from the germline V gene. Between the trimmed V and J ends, which lost 7 bases and 5 bases, there was a span of 9 bases. The DNA of the CDR3 is TGTGCCAGCACCGGACAGAATAATTCACCCCTCCACTTT. This codes for CASTGQNNSPLHF.

The chain joins TRBV28 to TRBJ1-5; possibly TRBD1 for D (6 bases). The V gene lost 6 bases and the J gene lost 4 bases, with 16 bases spanning the gap. The V gene's germline CDR1 is MDHEN and CDR2 SYDVKM. This CDR3 has 15 amino acids. The DNA for the CDR3 is TGTGCCAGCAGCCCAGGACAGAAGGTTAATCAGCCCCAGCATTTT. Protein sequence: CASSPGQKVNQPQHF.

V usage is TRBV5-6 and J usage is TRBJ1-3; no firm D call. The germline V gene encodes CDR1 SGHDT and CDR2 YYEEEE. Trimming took 2 bases from V and 4 from J, leaving 7 bases between them. CDR3 length: 13 residues. CDR3 region: CASSLKEGNTIYF. As DNA, the CDR3 is TGTGCCAGCAGCTTAAAGGAGGGAAACACCATATATTTT.

This clone was seen a single time. J is TRBJ1-6 and V is TRBV5-1; TRBD1 matches 9 bases. The CDR3 has 17 amino acids. CDR1 and CDR2 from the germline V gene are SGHRS and YFSETQ. The V and J ends lost 4 bases and 6 bases, in that order; junction bases with no gene match: 11. CDR3 DNA sequence: TGCGCCAGCAGCCAAATTTCCGGGACAGGGCTTAATTCACCCCTCCACTTT. Protein sequence: CASSQISGTGLNSPLHF.

This clone came up many times. The rearrangement uses TRBV25-1 and TRBJ1-2, with TRBD1 matching 7 bases. Losses at the gene ends were 5 bases for V and 8 bases for J; bases not matched to a gene: 14. CDR3 length: 15 amino acids. CDR1 and CDR2 from the germline V gene are MGHDK and SYGVNS. CDR3 amino acids: CASSRRTGGGEGYTF. The CDR3 DNA reads TGTGCCAGCAGTCGCAGGACAGGCGGAGGAGAAGGCTACACCTTC.

The rearrangement joins TRBV5-1 to TRBJ1-1, with 7 bases identical to TRBD1. The CDR3 has 14 amino acids. V was pared by 1 base and J by 1 base, with 1 base of the junction left unmatched. CDR1 and CDR2 from the germline V gene are SGHRS and YFSETQ. The CDR3 loop is CASSLRGQNTEAFF. In DNA form, the CDR3 reads TGCGCCAGCAGCTTGAGGGGGCAGAACACTGAAGCTTTCTTT.

CDR3 residues: CASQRTGGIYEQYF. CDR3 sequence (DNA): TGTGCCAGTCAGCGGACAGGGGGAATTTACGAGCAGTACTTC. V and J are TRBV19 and TRBJ2-7; TRBD1 matches 10 bases. With 8 bases clipped from V and 4 bases from J, the junction kept 8 bases outside the gene matches. The CDR3 is 14 residues long. CDR1 is LNHDA, CDR2 SQIVND, per germline (reference sequence).

V usage is TRBV5-1 and J usage is TRBJ2-3; D call uncertain. Looked up from germline, CDR1 is SGHRS and CDR2 is YFSETQ. This CDR3 region has 10 residues. V lost 7 bases, J lost 5 bases, and 5 bases lay in between. This chain's CDR3 is CASRGDTQYF. The CDR3 nucleotides read TGCGCCAGCCGAGGAGATACGCAGTATTTT.

This clone was seen a handful of times. This chain joins TRBV18 and TRBJ1-1; TRBD1 matches at 8 bases. The CDR3 length is 16 residues. With 2 bases clipped from V and 5 bases from J, the junction kept 10 bases outside the gene matches. Germline V gene sequence: CDR1 KGHSH, CDR2 LQKENI. As DNA, the CDR3 is TGTGCCAGCTCACCAACGTCAGGGGGCGCGAGGACTGAAGCTTTCTTT. Translating gives CASSPTSGGARTEAFF.

The rearrangement joins TRBV18 to TRBJ1-2; D is possibly TRBD1 (5 bases). This CDR3 has 15 residues. The germline V and J ends were trimmed by 3 bases and 2 bases, with 13 bases remaining between them. Germline loops: CDR1 KGHSH, CDR2 LQKENI. The CDR3 region has the DNA TGTGCCAGCTCACCCACAGGTTCAGGGAACTATGGCTACACCTTC. This sequence encodes CASSPTGSGNYGYTF.